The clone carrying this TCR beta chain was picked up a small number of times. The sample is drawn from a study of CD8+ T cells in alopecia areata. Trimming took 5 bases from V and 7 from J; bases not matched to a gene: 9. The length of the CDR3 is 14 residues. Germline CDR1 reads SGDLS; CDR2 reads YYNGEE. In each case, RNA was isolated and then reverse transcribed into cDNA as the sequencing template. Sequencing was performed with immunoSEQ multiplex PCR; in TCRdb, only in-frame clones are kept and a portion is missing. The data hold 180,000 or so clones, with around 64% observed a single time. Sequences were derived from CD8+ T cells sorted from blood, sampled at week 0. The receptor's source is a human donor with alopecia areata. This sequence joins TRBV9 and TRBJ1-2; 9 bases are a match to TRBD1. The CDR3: CASSPGQGSIGYTF. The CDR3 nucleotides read TGTGCCAGCAGTCCAGGACAGGGGTCTATTGGCTACACCTTC. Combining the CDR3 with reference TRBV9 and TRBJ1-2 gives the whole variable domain DSGVTQTPKHLITATGQRVTLRCSPRSGDLSVYWYQQSLDQGLQFLIQYYNGEERAKGNILERFSAQQFPDLHSELNLSSLELGDSALYFCASSPGQGSIGYTFGSGTRLTVV.